One and the same sample provided the 18 T cell receptor beta chains below, sequenced in a study of shared T cell receptors in the human thymus. Using immunoSEQ multiplex PCR, the repertoire was profiled, and TCRdb retains in-frame clones only, with some absent. The table records some 640,000 clones, 70% to 90% of them present only once. The same sample was also studied in work on human thymus T cells.

Material for sequencing was thymocytes. These TCRs come from a boy less than two years old with a congenital heart defect.

This rearrangement joins TRBV19 to TRBJ1-4; the match to TRBD1 covers 7 bases. Germline CDR1 is LNHDA and CDR2 is SQIVND (reference sequence). The CDR3 consists of 17 residues. V lost 7 bases, J lost 5 bases, and 16 bases stayed unmatched. The CDR3 coding sequence is TGTGCCAGTACCCAGTGGGTAGGGGGACAGAGGAATGAAAAACTGTTTTTT. This sequence encodes CASTQWVGGQRNEKLFF.

The chain has TRBV7-9 and TRBJ1-1; TRBD1 matches at 9 bases. After removal of 4 bases from V and 4 bases from J, the junction contained 10 bases not matched to a gene. The CDR3 totals 16 residues. CDR1 is SEHNR and CDR2 is FQNEAQ in the germline V gene (reference sequence). The CDR3 DNA follows: TGTGCCAGCAGCTCCACGGGACAGGGTAAAGTCACTGAAGCTTTCTTT. Translated: CASSSTGQGKVTEAFF.

This chain joins TRBV5-8 and TRBJ1-2, with D perhaps TRBD1 (6 bases). This CDR3 is built from 13 residues. V was pared by 0 bases and J by 6 bases, with 9 bases between. The germline gives CDR1 SGHTS, CDR2 YDEGEE. CDR3 amino acids: CASSLGTADGYTF. The DNA for the CDR3 is TGTGCCAGCAGCTTGGGGACAGCCGATGGCTACACCTTC.

The chain carries TRBV30 and TRBJ2-2; TRBD1 might be the D (6 bases). Germline values: CDR1 GTSNPN, CDR2 SVGIG (reference sequence). V dropped 4 bases and J dropped 1 base, with 10 bases sitting between them. This CDR3 contains 14 residues. CDR3 sequence reads: CAWKYRENTGELFF. CDR3 nucleotide sequence: TGTGCCTGGAAATACAGGGAGAACACCGGGGAGCTGTTTTTT.

V and J are TRBV29-1 and TRBJ2-2, with TRBD2 identical over 8 bases. Germline V gives CDR1 SQVTM, CDR2 ANQGSEA. The CDR3 is 17 amino acids. Trimming cost V 6 bases and J 2 bases; bases outside gene matches: 14. CDR3 loop: CSVAGDASGRNTGELFF. The CDR3 DNA reads TGCAGCGTCGCAGGGGATGCTAGCGGGCGAAACACCGGGGAGCTGTTTTTT.

With respect to this clone: Other nucleotide sequences in the sample specify the same CDR3. The chain uses TRBV27 and TRBJ2-3; weak D call: TRBD1 (5 bases). This CDR3 comprises 13 residues. Germline V gives CDR1 MNHEY, CDR2 SMNVEV (reference sequence). Trimming pared 2 bases from V and 2 bases from J, leaving 5 bases between. CDR3: CASSLGATDTQYF. CDR3 in DNA: TGTGCCAGCAGTTTAGGGGCCACAGATACGCAGTATTTT.

The chain has TRBV6-5 and TRBJ1-2, with 8 bases identical to TRBD1. CDR1 MNHEY and CDR2 SVGAGI come from the germline V gene. The junction had 4 bases not matched to a gene; V was cut back by 4 bases and J by 0 bases. CDR3 length equals 15 residues. CDR3 in amino acids: CASSLDRAPNYGYTF. CDR3 sequence (DNA): TGTGCCAGCAGTTTGGACAGGGCTCCTAACTATGGCTACACCTTC.

The chain combines TRBV7-2 with TRBJ2-7, with 11 positions matching TRBD2. The V gene end was trimmed by 10 bases and the J gene end by 8 bases; junction bases not matched to a gene: 10. CDR1 is SGHTA and CDR2 is FQGNSA in the germline V gene. The CDR3 extends over 13 amino acids. For the CDR3, the DNA is TGTGCCATCAGACTAGCGGGGTCCTTGAAGCAGTACTTC. It encodes CAIRLAGSLKQYF.

This clone appeared once. The rearrangement uses TRBV4-3 and TRBJ1-1; tentative D call: TRBD1 (6 bases). V was trimmed by 0 bases and J by 1 base, leaving 9 bases between them. The germline V gene encodes CDR1 LGHNA and CDR2 YSLEER. The CDR3 length is 15 residues. The CDR3: CASSQDGQKNTEAFF. The CDR3 DNA is TGCGCCAGCAGCCAAGACGGACAGAAGAACACTGAAGCTTTCTTT.

This clone appeared a few times. The chain employs TRBV4-3 and TRBJ2-7; D is uncertain. CDR3 size: 13 residues. Per germline, CDR1 LGHNA and CDR2 YSLEER. Trimming took 3 bases from V and 0 from J, leaving 6 bases between them. The CDR3 loop reads CASSQSISYEQYF. CDR3 bases: TGCGCCAGCAGCCAGTCTATCTCCTACGAGCAGTACTTC.

The V call is TRBV5-1, the J call TRBJ1-3, with D possibly matching TRBD1 (6 bases). The ends were cut back, 0 bases at V and 2 bases at J, with 15 bases in the middle. This CDR3 comprises 17 residues. Looked up from germline, CDR1 is SGHRS and CDR2 is YFSETQ. This CDR3 reads CASSLAGTGCPGNTIYF. CDR3 bases: TGCGCCAGCAGCTTGGCCGGAACAGGGTGCCCTGGAAACACCATATATTTT.

This clone was picked up one time. This chain connects TRBV4-1 to TRBJ2-1; 12 bases match TRBD2. Losses at the gene ends were 1 base for V and 0 bases for J; bases not matched to a gene: 1. Germline lookup yields CDR1 MGHRA and CDR2 YSYEKL. The CDR3 runs 17 residues. CDR3 DNA sequence: TGCGCCAGCAGCCAAGGACTAGCGGGAGTCTCCTACAATGAGCAGTTCTTC. It translates to CASSQGLAGVSYNEQFF.

The rearrangement links TRBV15 to TRBJ2-3; 7 bases fit TRBD2. The CDR3 is 17 amino acids. V lost 0 bases, J lost 0 bases, and 6 bases stayed unmatched. Germline CDR1 and CDR2: LNHNV and YYDKDF (reference sequence). The chain's CDR3 is CATSRDRGSGSTDTQYF. The CDR3 region has the DNA TGTGCCACCAGCAGAGATCGGGGTAGCGGGAGCACAGATACGCAGTATTTT.

The chain uses TRBV12-5 and TRBJ2-5, with 11 nucleotides matching TRBD2. The junction had 13 bases not matched to a gene; V was cut back by 5 bases and J by 2 bases. The CDR3 extends over 18 amino acids. Looked up from germline, CDR1 is LGHNT and CDR2 is FRNRAP. The CDR3 sequence: CASGPRRPTSGKQETQYF. As DNA, the CDR3 is TGTGCTAGTGGTCCCCGCCGCCCGACTAGCGGGAAACAAGAGACCCAGTACTTC.

This chain joins TRBV6-5 and TRBJ1-4; no reliable D call. This CDR3 contains 15 residues. CDR1 and CDR2 (germline): MNHEY, SVGAGI. Trimming removed 4 bases at V and 5 bases at J, with 14 bases between. The CDR3 sequence: CASSSRRKQNEKLFF. The CDR3 DNA sequence: TGTGCCAGCAGTTCCCGCAGGAAACAAAATGAAAAACTGTTTTTT.

The chain carries TRBV7-8 and TRBJ2-3; 13 nucleotides agree with TRBD2. Per the germline V gene, CDR1 is SGHVS and CDR2 is FQNEAQ. V lost 6 bases to trimming and J lost 1 base; unmatched junction nucleotides: 16. The CDR3 is made up of 20 amino acids. In DNA form, the CDR3 reads TGTGCCAGCAGTTTCATACTAGCGGGGGGGCGGAGGTGGGGCACAGATACGCAGTATTTT. Translating gives CASSFILAGGRRWGTDTQYF.

This clone occurred a few times. J is TRBJ2-1 and V is TRBV5-6, with D maybe TRBD1 (5 bases). CDR1 and CDR2 from the germline V gene are SGHDT and YYEEEE. This CDR3 is built from 16 residues. Trimming pared 0 bases from V and 8 bases from J, leaving 18 bases between. The CDR3 nucleotides read TGTGCCAGCAGCTTGGCTTCAAGGGGCTACAACGATGAGCAGTTCTTC. The encoded protein is CASSLASRGYNDEQFF.

V usage is TRBV2 and J usage is TRBJ2-2; TRBD2 matches 7 bases. The CDR3 is made up of 15 amino acids. Germline V gives CDR1 SNHLY, CDR2 FYNNEI. V trimming: 3 bases; J trimming: 6 bases; junction bases outside the gene matches: 7. CDR3 amino acids: CASSERGGSAGELFF. Here the CDR3 DNA reads TGTGCCAGCAGTGAGAGGGGCGGGAGTGCCGGGGAGCTGTTTTTT.